The next 21 T cell receptor beta chains were all read from a single sample in a study of T cells expressing NK-cell markers. With the 5' RACE reads reprocessed, TCRdb shows one record per CDR3 protein and no DNA. The table lists roughly 430,000 distinct CDR3 sequences. Sequenced input: blood T cells: a sorted CD56 or NKG2C T cell subset, CD4+ or CD8+ T cells, or bulk PBMC T cells (not recorded which). These receptors all stem from a woman aged 18 to 75 in good health.

The chain combines TRBV20-1 with TRBJ2-1; the D gene TCRdb calls, TRBD1, cannot be checked with no DNA. The CDR3 extends over 16 amino acids. Germline assignment: CDR1 DFQATT and CDR2 SNEGSKA (reference sequence). This CDR3 reads CSAGGLDMSSYNEQFF.

The gene calls are TRBV12-3 or TRBV12-4 and TRBJ2-3. CDR3 length: 14 residues. The CDR3 reads CASTGYSSTDTQYF.

The chain employs TRBV9 and TRBJ2-5; TCRdb reports TRBD1, a call that lacks DNA to check it against. The CDR3 runs to 15 residues. CDR1 and CDR2 (germline): SGDLS, YYNGEE. CDR3 in amino acids: CASSLRGYQQETQYF.

This chain joins TRBV29-1 and TRBJ1-1; TCRdb selects TRBD1, and the lack of DNA leaves this call unchecked. The germline CDR1 and CDR2 sequences are SQVTM and ANQGSEA. This CDR3 is built from 14 residues. This chain's CDR3 is CSVRGGQGNTEAFF.

V and J are TRBV29-1 and TRBJ2-3; TCRdb lists TRBD2, though no DNA is available to test this call. CDR1 and CDR2 (germline): SQVTM, ANQGSEA. The CDR3 runs to 13 residues. The chain's CDR3 is CSGRFELGYTQYF.

The rearrangement links TRBV7-6 to TRBJ2-2; TCRdb gives TRBD1 as the D gene, but with no DNA this cannot be confirmed. This CDR3 has 16 residues. CDR1 SGHVS and CDR2 FNYEAQ come from the germline V gene. CDR3 in amino acids: CASSPQTGANTGELFF.

V gene TRBV6-2 or TRBV6-3 combines with J gene TRBJ1-5. The CDR3 contains 15 residues. CDR1 is MNHEY, CDR2 SVGEGT, per germline. CDR3 amino acids: CASSYAGRGGQPQHF.

The chain uses TRBV27 and TRBJ2-1; TCRdb selects TRBD1, and the lack of DNA leaves this call unchecked. The CDR3 is 15 residues long. Germline CDR1 reads MNHEY; CDR2 reads SMNVEV (reference sequence). CDR3 loop: CASSLRQGTYNEQFF.

The J gene is TRBJ2-7, the V gene TRBV20-1; no DNA is available, so the TRBD2 call from TCRdb remains unchecked. Germline-derived CDR1 and CDR2 are DFQATT and SNEGSKA (reference sequence). The CDR3 runs to 13 residues. The CDR3 is CSAGLADSYEQYF.

The genes are TRBV20-1 and TRBJ2-5; TCRdb's D gene call, TRBD1, goes unchecked for lack of DNA. The CDR3 is 16 amino acids. Germline-derived CDR1 and CDR2 are DFQATT and SNEGSKA (reference sequence). CDR3: CSARGALEGQGETQYF.

The chain couples TRBV5-1 to TRBJ1-1. Germline CDR1 SGHRS, CDR2 YFSETQ. This CDR3 contains 13 residues. CDR3 sequence: CASSWGQNTEAFF.

V and J are TRBV20-1 and TRBJ2-3; TCRdb reports TRBD1, a call that lacks DNA to check it against. The germline gives CDR1 DFQATT, CDR2 SNEGSKA (reference sequence). The CDR3 totals 14 residues. CDR3 sequence: CSAQRGEGGDTQYF.

J is TRBJ2-1 and V is TRBV20-1; without DNA, the TCRdb call of TRBD2 cannot be checked. There are 18 residues in the CDR3. Germline values: CDR1 DFQATT, CDR2 SNEGSKA (reference sequence). This CDR3 reads CSARAASLAGGSANEQFF.

V gene TRBV4-3 combines with J gene TRBJ2-2; TCRdb reports TRBD2, a call that lacks DNA to check it against. CDR1 LGHNA and CDR2 YSLEER come from the germline V gene. The CDR3 extends over 16 amino acids. The CDR3 loop is CASSHGPALNTGELFF.

This CDR3 is CSASRGTGKETQYF. V and J are TRBV20-1 and TRBJ2-5; TCRdb calls TRBD1, which cannot be checked without DNA. The CDR3 loop spans 14 amino acids. Germline loops: CDR1 DFQATT, CDR2 SNEGSKA (reference sequence).

This sequence joins TRBV6-1 and TRBJ1-4; TCRdb outputs TRBD1, but without DNA this stays unchecked. The CDR3 extends over 14 amino acids. Per germline, CDR1 MNHNS and CDR2 SASEGT. The CDR3 sequence: CASSEGPTNEKLFF.

The rearrangement links TRBV12-3 or TRBV12-4 to TRBJ2-1; no DNA is available, so the TRBD2 call from TCRdb remains unchecked. The CDR3 spans 16 residues. The CDR3 is CASSKGTSGSYNEQFF.

This rearrangement joins TRBV11-1 to TRBJ2-2; TCRdb's assignment of TRBD2 cannot be checked, as there is no DNA. The CDR3 is 15 residues long. Germline values: CDR1 SGHAT, CDR2 FQDESV (reference sequence). The CDR3: CASSLPGLATGELFF. Together with reference TRBV11-1 and TRBJ2-2, the CDR3 gives the full variable domain: EAEVAQSPRYKITEKSQAVAFWCDPISGHATLYWYRQILGQGPELLVQFQDESVVDDSQLPKDRFSAERLKGVDSTLKIQPAELGDSAMYLCASSLPGLATGELFFGEGSRLTVL.

The chain recombines TRBV6-2 or TRBV6-3 with TRBJ1-2; as DNA is missing, the TRBD1 call by TCRdb cannot be tested. The germline CDR1 and CDR2 sequences are MNHEY and SVGEGT. There are 16 residues in the CDR3. The CDR3 loop is CASSYAAGGLDYGYTF.

The chain recombines TRBV11-2 with TRBJ2-2. CDR1 is SGHAT, CDR2 FQNNGV, per germline. There are 17 residues in the CDR3. The CDR3 sequence: CASSLDRVQPNTGELFF.

The chain employs TRBV29-1 and TRBJ2-3; TCRdb picks TRBD2, but there is no DNA to check that call. The CDR3 loop spans 15 amino acids. Germline loops: CDR1 SQVTM, CDR2 ANQGSEA. The CDR3: CSVGASGLGGDTQYF.